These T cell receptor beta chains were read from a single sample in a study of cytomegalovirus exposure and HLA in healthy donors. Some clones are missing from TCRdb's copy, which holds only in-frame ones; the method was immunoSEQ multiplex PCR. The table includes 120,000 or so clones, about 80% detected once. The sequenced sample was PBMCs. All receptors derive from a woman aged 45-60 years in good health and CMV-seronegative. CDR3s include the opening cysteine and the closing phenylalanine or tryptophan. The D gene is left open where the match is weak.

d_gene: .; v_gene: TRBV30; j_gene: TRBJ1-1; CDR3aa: CAWSVSFPTEAFF
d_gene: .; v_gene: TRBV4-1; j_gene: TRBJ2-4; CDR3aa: CASSQGVQRGLAKNIQYF
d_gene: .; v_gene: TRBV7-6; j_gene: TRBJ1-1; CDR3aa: CASSLAGGSNGNTEAFF
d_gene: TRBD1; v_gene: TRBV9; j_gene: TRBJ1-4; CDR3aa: CASSPRTGVNEKLFF
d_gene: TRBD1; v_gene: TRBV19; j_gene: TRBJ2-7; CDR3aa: CASSIKTPGQGGYEQYF
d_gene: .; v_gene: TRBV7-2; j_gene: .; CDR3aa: CASRSQGEQYF
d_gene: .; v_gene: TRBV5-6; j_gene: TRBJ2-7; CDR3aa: CASSWYVTGIASYEQYF
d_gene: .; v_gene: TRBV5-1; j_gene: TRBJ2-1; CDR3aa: CASSPEGAAYNEQFF
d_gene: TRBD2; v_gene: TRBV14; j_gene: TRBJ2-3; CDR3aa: CASSQGDSGPWVADTQYF
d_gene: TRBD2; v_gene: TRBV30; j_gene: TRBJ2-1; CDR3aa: CAWLELADNNEQFF
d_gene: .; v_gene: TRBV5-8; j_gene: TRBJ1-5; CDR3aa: CASSLRGADQPQHF
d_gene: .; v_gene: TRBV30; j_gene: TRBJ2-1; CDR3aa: CAWAGAGDEQFF
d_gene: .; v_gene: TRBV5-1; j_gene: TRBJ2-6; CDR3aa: CASSLISRDGSGANVLTF
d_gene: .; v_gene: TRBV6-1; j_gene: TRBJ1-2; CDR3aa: CASSEAGTSGDYGYTF
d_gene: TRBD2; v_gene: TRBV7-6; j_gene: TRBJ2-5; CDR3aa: CASSRGAGLQETQYF
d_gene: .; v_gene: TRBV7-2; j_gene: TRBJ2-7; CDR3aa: CASSSNRVSYEQYF
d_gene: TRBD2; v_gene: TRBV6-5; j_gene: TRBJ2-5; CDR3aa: CASRGLVQETQYF
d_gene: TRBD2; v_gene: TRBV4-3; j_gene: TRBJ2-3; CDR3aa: CASSQEGRALVDTQYF
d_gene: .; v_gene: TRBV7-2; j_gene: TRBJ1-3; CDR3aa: CASSWGVSGNTIYF
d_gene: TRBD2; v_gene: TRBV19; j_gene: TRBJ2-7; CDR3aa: CASSSGRGSYEQYF
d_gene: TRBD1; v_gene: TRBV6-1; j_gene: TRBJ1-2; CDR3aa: CASRPGQGAYGYTF
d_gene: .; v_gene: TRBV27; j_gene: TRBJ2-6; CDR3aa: CASSPQDSLSGANVLTF
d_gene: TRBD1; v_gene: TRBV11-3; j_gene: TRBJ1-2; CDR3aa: CASSFDKVTGLYGYTF
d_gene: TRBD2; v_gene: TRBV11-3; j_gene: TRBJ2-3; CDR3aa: CASSLANGGGRASTDTQYF
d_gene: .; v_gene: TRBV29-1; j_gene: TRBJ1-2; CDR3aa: CSVDTGNYGYTF
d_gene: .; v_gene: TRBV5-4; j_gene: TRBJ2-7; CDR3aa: CASSLGGVNSYEQYF
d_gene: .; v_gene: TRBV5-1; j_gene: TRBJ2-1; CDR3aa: CASSPGRVSYNEQFF
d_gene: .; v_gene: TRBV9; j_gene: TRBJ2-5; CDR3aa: CASSVGFRGVETQYF
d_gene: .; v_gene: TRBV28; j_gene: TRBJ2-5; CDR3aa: CASSQQGKRETQYF
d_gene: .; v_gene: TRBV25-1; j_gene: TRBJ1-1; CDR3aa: CASFGRTGTEAFF
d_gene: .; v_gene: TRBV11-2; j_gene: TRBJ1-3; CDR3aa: CASSFRSGNTIYF
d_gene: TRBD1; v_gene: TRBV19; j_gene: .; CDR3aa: CATSSFPGTGTVEQYF
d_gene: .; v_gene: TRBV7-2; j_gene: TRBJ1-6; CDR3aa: CASSLGRVNSPLHF
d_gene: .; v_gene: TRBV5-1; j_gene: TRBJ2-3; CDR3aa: CASSLGVQRGTDTQYF
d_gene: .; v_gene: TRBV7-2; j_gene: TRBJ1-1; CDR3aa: CASRPMGGRTEAFF
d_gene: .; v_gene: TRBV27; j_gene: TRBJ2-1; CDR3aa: CASSWGHEQFF
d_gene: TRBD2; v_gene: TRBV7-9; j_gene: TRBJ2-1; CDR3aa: CASSPTGLAGGDEQFF
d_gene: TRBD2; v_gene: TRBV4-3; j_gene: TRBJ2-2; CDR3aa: CASSQILAEGNTGELFF
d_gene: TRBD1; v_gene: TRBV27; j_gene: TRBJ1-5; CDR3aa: CASRAGTGDNQPQHF
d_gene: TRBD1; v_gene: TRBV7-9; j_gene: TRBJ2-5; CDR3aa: CSSSPRQGLRQETQYF
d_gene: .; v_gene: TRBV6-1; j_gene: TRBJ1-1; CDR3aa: CASSDFVSANTEAFF
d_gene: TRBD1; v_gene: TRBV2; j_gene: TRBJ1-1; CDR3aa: CASSLQGMNTEAFF
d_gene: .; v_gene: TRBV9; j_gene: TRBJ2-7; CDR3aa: CASSVELGPYEQYF
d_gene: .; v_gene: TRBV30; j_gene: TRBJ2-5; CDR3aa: CAWSQGSEETQYF
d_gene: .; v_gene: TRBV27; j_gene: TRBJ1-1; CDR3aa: CASSIYQGVGEAFF
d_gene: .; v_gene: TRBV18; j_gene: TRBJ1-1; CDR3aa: CASSRTTGLARLETEAFF
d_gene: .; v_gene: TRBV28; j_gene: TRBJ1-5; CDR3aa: CASTAPGWSNQPQHF
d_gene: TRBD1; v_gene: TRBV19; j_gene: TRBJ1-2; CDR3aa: CASIATGLNYGYTF
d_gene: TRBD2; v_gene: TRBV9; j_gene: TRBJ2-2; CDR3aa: CASRSVVAGHTTGELFF
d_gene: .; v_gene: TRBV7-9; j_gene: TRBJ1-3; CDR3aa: CSSSLAEEAWGGNTIYF
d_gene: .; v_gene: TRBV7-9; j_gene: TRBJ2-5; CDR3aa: CASSSQGGETQYF
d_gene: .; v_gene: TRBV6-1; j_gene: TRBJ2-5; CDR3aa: CASIQREVPETQYF